This T cell receptor (beta chain) emerged from a study of blood T cell repertoires in COVID-19. About the research overall: Sites in the United States, Italy and Spain provided acute and convalescent COVID-19 samples.

In the original analysis: Reference gene primer amplification gave nucleated cell count estimates. Clones were sequenced by immunoSEQ multiplex PCR, and TCRdb holds only the in-frame ones, with some missing. The V and J calls and clone size come from that table; D and trimming were worked out from the DNA. The sample lists some 160,000 clones; over 75% were seen once. Per the germline V gene, CDR1 is SGHTA and CDR2 is FQGNSA. This CDR3 has 15 residues. Trimming cost V 5 bases and J 4 bases, with 15 bases left between them. The clonotype originates from a man aged 65 to 85 who had recovered from COVID-19. The sequencing input was peripheral blood. The chain uses TRBV7-2 and TRBJ2-1; the D is unclear. This chain's CDR3 is CASSHNFVVYNEQFF. In DNA form, the CDR3 reads TGTGCCAGCAGCCACAATTTTGTGGTATACAATGAGCAGTTCTTC.